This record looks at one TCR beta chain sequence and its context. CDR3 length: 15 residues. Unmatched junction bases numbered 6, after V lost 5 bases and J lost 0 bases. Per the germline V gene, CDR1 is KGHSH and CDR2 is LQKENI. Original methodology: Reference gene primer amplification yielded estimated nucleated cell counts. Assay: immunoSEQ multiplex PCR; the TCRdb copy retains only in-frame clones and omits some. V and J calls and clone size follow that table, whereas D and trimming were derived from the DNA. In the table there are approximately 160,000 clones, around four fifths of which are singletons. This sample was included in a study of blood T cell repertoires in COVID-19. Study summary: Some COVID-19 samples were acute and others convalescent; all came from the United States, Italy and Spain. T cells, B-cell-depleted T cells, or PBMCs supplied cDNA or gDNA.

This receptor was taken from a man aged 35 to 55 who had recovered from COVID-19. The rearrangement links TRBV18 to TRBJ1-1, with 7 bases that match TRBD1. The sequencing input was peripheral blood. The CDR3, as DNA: TGTGCCAGCTCAACGACAGGGTATATGAACACTGAAGCTTTCTTT. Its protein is CASSTTGYMNTEAFF.